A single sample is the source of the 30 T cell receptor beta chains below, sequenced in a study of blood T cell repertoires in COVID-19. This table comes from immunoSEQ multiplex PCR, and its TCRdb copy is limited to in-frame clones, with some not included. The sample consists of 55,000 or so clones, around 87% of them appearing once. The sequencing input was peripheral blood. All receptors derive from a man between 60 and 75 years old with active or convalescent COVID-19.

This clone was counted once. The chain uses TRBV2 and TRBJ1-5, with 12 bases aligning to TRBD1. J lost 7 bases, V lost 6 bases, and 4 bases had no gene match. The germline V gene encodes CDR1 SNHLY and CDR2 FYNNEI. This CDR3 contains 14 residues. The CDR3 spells CASSGTGGWQPQHF. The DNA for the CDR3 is TGTGCCAGCAGCGGGACAGGGGGCTGGCAGCCCCAGCATTTT.

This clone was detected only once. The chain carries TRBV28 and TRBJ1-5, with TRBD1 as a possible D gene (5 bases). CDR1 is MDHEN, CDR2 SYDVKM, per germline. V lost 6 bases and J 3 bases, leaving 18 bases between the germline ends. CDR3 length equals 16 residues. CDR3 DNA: TGTGCCAGCAGCACGACTCGGACACGGGTCAATCAGCCCCAGCATTTT. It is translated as CASSTTRTRVNQPQHF.

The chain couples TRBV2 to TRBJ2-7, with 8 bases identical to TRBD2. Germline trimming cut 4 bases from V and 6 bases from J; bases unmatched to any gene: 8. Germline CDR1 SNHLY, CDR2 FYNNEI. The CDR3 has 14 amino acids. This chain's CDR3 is CASSGTGGVSEQYF. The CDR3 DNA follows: TGTGCCAGCAGTGGAACGGGAGGGGTAAGCGAGCAGTACTTC.

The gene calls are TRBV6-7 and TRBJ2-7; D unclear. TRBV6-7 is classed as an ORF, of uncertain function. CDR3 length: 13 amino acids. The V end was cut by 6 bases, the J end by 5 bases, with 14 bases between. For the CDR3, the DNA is TGTGCCAGCAGCCAGACATGGGTCCACGAGCAGTACTTC. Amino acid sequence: CASSQTWVHEQYF.

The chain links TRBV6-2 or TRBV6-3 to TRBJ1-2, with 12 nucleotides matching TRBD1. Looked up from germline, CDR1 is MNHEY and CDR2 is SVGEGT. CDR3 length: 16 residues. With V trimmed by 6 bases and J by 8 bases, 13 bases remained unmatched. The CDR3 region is CASSHPRDRGQLGYTF. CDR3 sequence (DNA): TGTGCCAGCAGCCACCCCCGGGACAGGGGGCAACTCGGCTACACCTTC.

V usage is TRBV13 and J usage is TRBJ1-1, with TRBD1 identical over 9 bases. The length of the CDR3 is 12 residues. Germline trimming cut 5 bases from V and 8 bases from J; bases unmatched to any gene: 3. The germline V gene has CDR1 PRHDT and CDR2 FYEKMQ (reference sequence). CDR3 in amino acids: CASSLDRGEAFF. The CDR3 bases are TGTGCCAGCAGCCTGGACAGGGGCGAAGCTTTCTTT. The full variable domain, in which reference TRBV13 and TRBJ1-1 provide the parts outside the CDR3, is AAGVIQSPRHLIKEKRETATLKCYPIPRHDTVYWYQQGPGQDPQFLISFYEKMQSDKGSIPDRFSAQQFSDYHSELNMSSLELGDSALYFCASSLDRGEAFFGQGTRLTVV.

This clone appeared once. The CDR3 DNA reads TGTGCCAGCATCAAGATCGAAGGGACTAACACAGATACGCAGTATTTT. It specifies CASIKIEGTNTDTQYF. The V call is TRBV7-2, the J call TRBJ2-3, with TRBD2 matching over 7 bases. CDR1 and CDR2 (germline): SGHTA, FQGNSA. This CDR3 comprises 16 residues. Trimming took 7 bases from V and 2 from J; bases not matched to a gene: 12.

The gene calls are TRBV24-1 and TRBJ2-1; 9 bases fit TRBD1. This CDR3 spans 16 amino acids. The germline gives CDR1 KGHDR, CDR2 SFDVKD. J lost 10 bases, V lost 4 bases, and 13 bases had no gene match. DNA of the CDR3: TGTGCCACCAGTGAACATACCGGGACAGGGATGAGGGAGCAGTTCTTC. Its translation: CATSEHTGTGMREQFF.

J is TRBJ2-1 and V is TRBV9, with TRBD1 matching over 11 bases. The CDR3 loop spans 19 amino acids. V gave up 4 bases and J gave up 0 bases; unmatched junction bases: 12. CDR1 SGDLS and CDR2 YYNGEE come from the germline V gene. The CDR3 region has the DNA TGTGCCAGCAGCCCCGACGGGACAGGGGGGTCGAGCTCCTACAATGAGCAGTTCTTC. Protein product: CASSPDGTGGSSSYNEQFF.

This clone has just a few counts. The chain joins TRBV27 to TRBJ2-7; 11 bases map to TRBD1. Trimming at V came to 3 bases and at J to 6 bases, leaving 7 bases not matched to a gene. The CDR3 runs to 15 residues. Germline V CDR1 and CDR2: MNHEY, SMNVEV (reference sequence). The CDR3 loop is CASSFKGTGGGEQYF. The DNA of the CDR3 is TGTGCCAGCAGTTTTAAAGGGACAGGGGGTGGCGAGCAGTACTTC.

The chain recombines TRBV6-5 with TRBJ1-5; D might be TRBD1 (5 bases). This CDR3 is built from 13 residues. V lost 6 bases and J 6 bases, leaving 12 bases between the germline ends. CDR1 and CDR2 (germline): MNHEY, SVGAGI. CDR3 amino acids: CASSGLGGQPQHF. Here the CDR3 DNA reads TGTGCCAGCAGCGGACTGGGGGGTCAGCCCCAGCATTTT.

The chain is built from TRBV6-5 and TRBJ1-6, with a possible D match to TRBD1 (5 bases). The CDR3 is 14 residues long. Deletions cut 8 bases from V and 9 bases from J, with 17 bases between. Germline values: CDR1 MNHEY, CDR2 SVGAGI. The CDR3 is CASRGGSYGSPLHF. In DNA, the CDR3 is TGTGCCAGCCGGGGGGGATCGTATGGTTCACCCCTCCACTTT.

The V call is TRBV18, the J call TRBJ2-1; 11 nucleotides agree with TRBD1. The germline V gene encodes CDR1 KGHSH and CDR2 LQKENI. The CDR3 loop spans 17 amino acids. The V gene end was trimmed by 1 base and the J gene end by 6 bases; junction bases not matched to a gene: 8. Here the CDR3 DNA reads TGTGCCAGCTCACCACGGGCAGGACAGGGGGCTAGCAATGAGCAGTTCTTC. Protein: CASSPRAGQGASNEQFF.

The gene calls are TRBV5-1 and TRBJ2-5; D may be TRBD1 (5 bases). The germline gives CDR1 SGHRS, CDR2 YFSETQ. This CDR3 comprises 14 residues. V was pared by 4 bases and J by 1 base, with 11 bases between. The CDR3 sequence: CASSPPTVQETQYF. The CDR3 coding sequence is TGCGCCAGCAGCCCGCCGACAGTCCAAGAGACCCAGTACTTC.

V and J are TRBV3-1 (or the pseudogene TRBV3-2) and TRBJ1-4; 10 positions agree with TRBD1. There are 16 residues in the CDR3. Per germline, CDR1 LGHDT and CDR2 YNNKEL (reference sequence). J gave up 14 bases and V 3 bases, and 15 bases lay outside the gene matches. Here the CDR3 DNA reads TGTGCCAGCAGCCACGAACCGGGACAGGGGCTTCCTGCGCTGTTTTTT. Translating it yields CASSHEPGQGLPALFF.

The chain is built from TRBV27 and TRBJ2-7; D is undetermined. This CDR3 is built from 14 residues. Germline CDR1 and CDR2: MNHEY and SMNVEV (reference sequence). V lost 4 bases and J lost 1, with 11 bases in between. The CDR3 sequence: CASSSARRSYEQYF. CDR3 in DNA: TGTGCCAGCAGTTCGGCTAGAAGGTCCTACGAGCAGTACTTC.

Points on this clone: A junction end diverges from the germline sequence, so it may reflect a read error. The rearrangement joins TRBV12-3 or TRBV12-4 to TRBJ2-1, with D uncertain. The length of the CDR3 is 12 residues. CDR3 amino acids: CANSFIGNEQFF. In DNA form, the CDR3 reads TGTGCCAACAGTTTTATCGGGAATGAGCAGTTCTTC.

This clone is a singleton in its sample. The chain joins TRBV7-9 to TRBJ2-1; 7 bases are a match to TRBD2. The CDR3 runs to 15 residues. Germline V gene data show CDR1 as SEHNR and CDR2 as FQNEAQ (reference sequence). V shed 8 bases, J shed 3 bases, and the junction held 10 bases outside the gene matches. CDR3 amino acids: CASSRAGVSYNEQFF. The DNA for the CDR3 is TGTGCCAGCTCCAGGGCGGGAGTGAGCTACAATGAGCAGTTCTTC.

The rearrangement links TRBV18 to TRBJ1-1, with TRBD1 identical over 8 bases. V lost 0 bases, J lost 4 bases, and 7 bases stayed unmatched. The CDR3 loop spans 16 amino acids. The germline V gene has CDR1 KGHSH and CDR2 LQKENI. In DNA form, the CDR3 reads TGTGCCAGCTCACCACCGAACAGGGGGATCATCACTGAAGCTTTCTTT. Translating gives CASSPPNRGIITEAFF.

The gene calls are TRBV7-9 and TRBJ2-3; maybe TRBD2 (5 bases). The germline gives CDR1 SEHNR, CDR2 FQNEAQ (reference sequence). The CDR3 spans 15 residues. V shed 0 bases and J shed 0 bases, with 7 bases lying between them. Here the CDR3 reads CASSLAIASTDTQYF. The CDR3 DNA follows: TGTGCCAGCAGCTTAGCAATAGCGAGCACAGATACGCAGTATTTT. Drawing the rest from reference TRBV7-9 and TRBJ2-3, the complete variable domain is DTGVSQNPRHKITKRGQNVTFRCDPISEHNRLYWYRQTLGQGPEFLTYFQNEAQLEKSRLLSDRFSAERPKGSFSTLEIQRTEQGDSAMYLCASSLAIASTDTQYFGPGTRLTVL.

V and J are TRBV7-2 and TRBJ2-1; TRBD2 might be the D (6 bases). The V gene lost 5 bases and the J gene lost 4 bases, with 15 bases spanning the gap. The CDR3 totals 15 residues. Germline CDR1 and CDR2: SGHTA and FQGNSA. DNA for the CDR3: TGTGCCAGCAGCGCCCGGGACTCAGGTTACAATGAGCAGTTCTTC. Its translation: CASSARDSGYNEQFF.

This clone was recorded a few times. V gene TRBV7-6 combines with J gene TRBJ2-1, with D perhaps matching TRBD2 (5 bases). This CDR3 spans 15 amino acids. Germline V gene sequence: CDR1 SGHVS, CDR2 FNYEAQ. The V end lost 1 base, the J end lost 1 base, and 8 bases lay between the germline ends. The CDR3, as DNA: TGTGCCAGCAGCTTAGGGTCGGGATCCTACAATGAGCAGTTCTTC. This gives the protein CASSLGSGSYNEQFF.

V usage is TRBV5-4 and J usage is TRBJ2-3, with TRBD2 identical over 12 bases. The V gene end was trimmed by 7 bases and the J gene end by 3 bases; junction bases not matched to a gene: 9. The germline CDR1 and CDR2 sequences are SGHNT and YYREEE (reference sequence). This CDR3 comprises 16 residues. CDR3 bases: TGTGCCAGCGGCCCTAGCGGGAGGGCCATGACAGATACGCAGTATTTT. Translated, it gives CASGPSGRAMTDTQYF.

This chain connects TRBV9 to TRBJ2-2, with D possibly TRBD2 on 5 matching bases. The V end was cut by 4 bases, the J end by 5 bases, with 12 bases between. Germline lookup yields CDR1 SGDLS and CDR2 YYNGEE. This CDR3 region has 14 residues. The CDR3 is CASSWRGETGELFF. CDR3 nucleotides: TGTGCCAGCAGCTGGCGTGGGGAGACCGGGGAGCTGTTTTTT.

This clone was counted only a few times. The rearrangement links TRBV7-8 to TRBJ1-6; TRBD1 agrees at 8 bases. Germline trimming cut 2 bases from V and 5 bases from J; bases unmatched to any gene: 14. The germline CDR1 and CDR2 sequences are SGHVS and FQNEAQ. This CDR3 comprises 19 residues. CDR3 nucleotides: TGTGCCAGCAGCTTACCTCTACGATATGGACAGGGCAATAATTCACCCCTCCACTTT. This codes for CASSLPLRYGQGNNSPLHF.

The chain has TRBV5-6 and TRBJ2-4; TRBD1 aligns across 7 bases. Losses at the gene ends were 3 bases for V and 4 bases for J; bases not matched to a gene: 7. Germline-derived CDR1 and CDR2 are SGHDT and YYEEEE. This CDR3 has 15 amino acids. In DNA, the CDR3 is TGTGCCAGCAGCTCTGATCCGGGACAGAAAAACATTCAGTACTTC. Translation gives CASSSDPGQKNIQYF.

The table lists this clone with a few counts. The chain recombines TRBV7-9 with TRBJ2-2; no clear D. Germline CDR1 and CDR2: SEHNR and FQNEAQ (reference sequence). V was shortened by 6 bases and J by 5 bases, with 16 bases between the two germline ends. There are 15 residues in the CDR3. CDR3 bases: TGTGCCAGCAGTCCTACCGGTGTCCAAACCGGGGAGCTGTTTTTT. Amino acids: CASSPTGVQTGELFF.

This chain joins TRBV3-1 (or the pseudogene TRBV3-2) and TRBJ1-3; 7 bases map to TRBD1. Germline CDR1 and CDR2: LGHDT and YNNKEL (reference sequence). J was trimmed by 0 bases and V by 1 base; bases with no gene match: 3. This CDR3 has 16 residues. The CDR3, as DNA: TGTGCCAGCAGCCAAGGAGGACAGGTCTCTGGAAACACCATATATTTT. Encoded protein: CASSQGGQVSGNTIYF.

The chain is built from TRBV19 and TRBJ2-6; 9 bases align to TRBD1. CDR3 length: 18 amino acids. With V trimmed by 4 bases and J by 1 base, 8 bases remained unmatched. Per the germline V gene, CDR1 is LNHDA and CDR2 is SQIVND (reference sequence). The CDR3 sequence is CASSTPGQGRSGANVLTF. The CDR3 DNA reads TGTGCCAGTAGTACCCCCGGACAGGGGAGGTCTGGGGCCAACGTCCTGACTTTC.

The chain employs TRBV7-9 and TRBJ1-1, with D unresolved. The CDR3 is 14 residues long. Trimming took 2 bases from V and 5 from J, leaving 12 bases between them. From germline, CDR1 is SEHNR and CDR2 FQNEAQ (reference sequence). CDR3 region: CASSLRQDSTEAFF. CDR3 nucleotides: TGTGCCAGCAGCTTAAGGCAGGATAGTACTGAAGCTTTCTTT.